The 17 T cell receptor beta chains reported below all come from one sample, sequenced in a study of blood T cell repertoires in COVID-19. Libraries were prepared by immunoSEQ multiplex PCR; TCRdb keeps only in-frame clonotypes and omits some of them. The table records about 150,000 clones, around 84% of them present only once. Sequencing used peripheral blood. Receptor source: a man aged 30-40 years with COVID-19, enrolled during active disease.

This chain links TRBV10-3 with TRBJ2-7; possibly TRBD2 for D (6 bases). Deletions cut 5 bases from V and 4 bases from J, with 9 bases between. The germline gives CDR1 ENHRY, CDR2 SYGVKD. CDR3 length: 12 amino acids. The CDR3 nucleotides are TGTGCCATCAGTTCAGGGACTTACGAGCAGTACTTC. It encodes CAISSGTYEQYF.

The chain carries TRBV6-5 and TRBJ2-7, with 11 bases matching TRBD2. Germline V CDR1 and CDR2: MNHEY, SVGAGI. V was clipped by 8 bases and J by 7 bases; unmatched bases: 7. CDR3 size: 13 residues. For the CDR3, the DNA is TGTGCCAGCCAACTAGCGGGAGTTAGGGAGCAGTACTTC. It is translated as CASQLAGVREQYF.

As DNA, the CDR3 is TGTGCCAGCAGCCCCCTGATAGCCCTGAGCTCCTACGAGCAGTACTTC. Amino acid sequence: CASSPLIALSSYEQYF. The chain couples TRBV11-2 to TRBJ2-7; no reliable D call. V gave up 5 bases and J gave up 0 bases, with 17 bases separating them. Germline V gene sequence: CDR1 SGHAT, CDR2 FQNNGV. The CDR3 is 16 residues long.

The chain couples TRBV9 to TRBJ2-1, with 9 bases matching TRBD2. This CDR3 region has 16 residues. V gave up 1 base and J gave up 8 bases; unmatched junction bases: 10. CDR1 and CDR2 from the germline V gene are SGDLS and YYNGEE. CDR3 sequence: CASSVFRLAGTDEQFF. DNA of the CDR3: TGTGCCAGCAGCGTATTCCGGCTAGCGGGAACGGATGAGCAGTTCTTC.

This chain links TRBV4-3 with TRBJ1-1, with a weak D call TRBD1 (6 bases). Trimming left V 8 bases short and J 0 bases short, with 13 bases between. CDR3 length: 14 amino acids. CDR1 and CDR2 from the germline V gene are LGHNA and YSLEER. Here the CDR3 DNA reads TGCGCCAGCTCACGGGACAACATGAACACTGAAGCTTTCTTT. This translates into CASSRDNMNTEAFF.

Only one count was recorded for this clone. This rearrangement joins TRBV5-4 to TRBJ1-4, with 9 nucleotides matching TRBD1. V dropped 4 bases and J dropped 4; count of bases not matched to a gene: 5. This CDR3 has 15 residues. Looked up from germline, CDR1 is SGHNT and CDR2 is YYREEE (reference sequence). CDR3 protein: CASSIGTGRNEKLFF. The CDR3 coding sequence is TGTGCCAGCAGCATAGGGACAGGGCGTAATGAAAAACTGTTTTTT.

The chain uses TRBV6-5 and TRBJ1-3; 8 nucleotides align to TRBD1. The germline gives CDR1 MNHEY, CDR2 SVGAGI. This CDR3 region has 15 residues. V lost 4 bases, J lost 2 bases, and 4 bases stayed unmatched. CDR3 nucleotide sequence: TGTGCCAGCAGTTTCGGACAGGGAGCTGGAAACACCATATATTTT. Its translation is CASSFGQGAGNTIYF.

The chain joins TRBV5-6 to TRBJ1-1; D remains unclear. CDR1 SGHDT and CDR2 YYEEEE come from the germline V gene. V was cut by 3 bases and J by 4 bases, with 13 bases left in between. The CDR3 covers 14 residues. The CDR3 DNA reads as TGTGCCAGCAGCTGGGGAGTTCGTGGCACTGAAGCTTTCTTT. It specifies CASSWGVRGTEAFF. Based on the CDR3 plus reference TRBV5-6 and TRBJ1-1, the full variable domain is DAGVTQSPTHLIKTRGQQVTLRCSPKSGHDTVSWYQQALGQGPQFIFQYYEEEERQRGNFPDRFSGHQFPNYSSELNVNALLLGDSALYLCASSWGVRGTEAFFGQGTRLTVV.

The J gene is TRBJ2-3, the V gene TRBV7-3; 10 bases are shared with TRBD2. Germline V CDR1 and CDR2: SGHTA, FQGTGA. The CDR3 contains 15 residues. The J segment lost 5 bases and the V segment lost 4 bases, leaving 6 bases of the junction unmatched. CDR3 nucleotides: TGTGCCAGCAGCTCACTAGCGGGAAAGCAAGATACGCAGTATTTT. This encodes CASSSLAGKQDTQYF.

The chain joins TRBV4-1 to TRBJ1-1; possibly TRBD1 for D (6 bases). V lost 4 bases, J lost 5 bases, and 11 bases lay in between. The CDR3 runs 13 residues. The V gene's germline CDR1 is MGHRA and CDR2 YSYEKL. As DNA, the CDR3 is TGCGCCAGCAGCCTACAGGGATGGACTGAAGCTTTCTTT. Translating it yields CASSLQGWTEAFF.

The J gene is TRBJ1-2, the V gene TRBV29-1; perhaps TRBD1 as D (5 bases). This CDR3 region has 13 residues. Germline loops: CDR1 SQVTM, CDR2 ANQGSEA. V was clipped by 7 bases and J by 8 bases, with 20 bases between them. CDR3 bases: TGCAGCGCTAGATCCGGGGGGTGGTGGGGCTACACCTTC. It yields the protein CSARSGGWWGYTF.

In its sample, this clone was seen once. This sequence joins TRBV5-1 and TRBJ2-2, with 9 bases lining up with TRBD2. V lost 5 bases to trimming and J lost 7 bases; unmatched junction nucleotides: 12. The germline V gene encodes CDR1 SGHRS and CDR2 YFSETQ. The CDR3 extends over 16 amino acids. CDR3 bases: TGCGCCAGCAGACCTAGCGGGATCAGTTTCGGCGGGGAGCTGTTTTTT. Its translation: CASRPSGISFGGELFF.

The CDR3 loop reads CSAEAGQTGEQYF. CDR3 coding DNA: TGCAGCGCCGAGGCGGGACAGACGGGGGAGCAGTACTTC. The V call is TRBV29-1, the J call TRBJ2-7; possibly TRBD1 for D (7 bases). CDR1 SQVTM and CDR2 ANQGSEA come from the germline V gene. The germline V and J ends were trimmed by 7 bases and 7 bases, with 20 bases remaining between them. The CDR3 covers 13 residues.

V and J are TRBV24-1 and TRBJ1-5, with 7 bases identical to TRBD1. V lost 5 bases and J lost 2; bases outside the gene matches: 5. The CDR3 has 15 amino acids. Germline V lookup: CDR1 KGHDR, CDR2 SFDVKD. CDR3 sequence reads: CATSAPGGGNQPQHF. The DNA for the CDR3 is TGTGCCACCAGTGCGCCAGGGGGAGGCAATCAGCCCCAGCATTTT.

The chain uses TRBV28 and TRBJ2-2; 8 bases are shared with TRBD2. Germline V gene data show CDR1 as MDHEN and CDR2 as SYDVKM. The CDR3 is made up of 14 amino acids. V lost 8 bases to trimming and J lost 6 bases; unmatched junction nucleotides: 8. Here the CDR3 reads CASRPGLGPGELFF. The CDR3 coding sequence is TGTGCCAGCCGACCGGGACTAGGACCCGGGGAGCTGTTTTTT.

The chain uses TRBV28 and TRBJ2-7; perhaps TRBD2 as D (6 bases). Deletions cut 6 bases from V and 4 bases from J, with 16 bases between. The CDR3 is 14 residues long. Germline assignment: CDR1 MDHEN and CDR2 SYDVKM. Written as DNA, the CDR3 is TGTGCCAGCAGCAAGCCCCGGGGGTGGTACGAGCAGTACTTC. It translates to CASSKPRGWYEQYF.

The V gene is TRBV6-4, the J gene TRBJ2-2, with 7 bases aligning to TRBD2. The CDR3 has 15 residues. In germline, CDR1 is MRHNA, CDR2 SNTAGT. After removal of 4 bases from V and 1 base from J, the junction contained 3 bases not matched to a gene. The CDR3 loop reads CASSVASGNTGELFF. CDR3 bases: TGTGCCAGCAGTGTGGCTAGCGGGAACACCGGGGAGCTGTTTTTT.